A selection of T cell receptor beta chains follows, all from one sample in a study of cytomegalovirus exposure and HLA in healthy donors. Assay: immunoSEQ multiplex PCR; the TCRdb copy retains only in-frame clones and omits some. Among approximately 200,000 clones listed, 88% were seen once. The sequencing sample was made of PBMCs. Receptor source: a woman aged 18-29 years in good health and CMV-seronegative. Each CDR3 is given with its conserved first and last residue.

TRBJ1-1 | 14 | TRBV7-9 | CASSLDDRHTEAFF
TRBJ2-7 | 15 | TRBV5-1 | CASSLVTGALYEQYF
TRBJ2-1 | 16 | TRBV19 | CASSNRREGTHNEQFF
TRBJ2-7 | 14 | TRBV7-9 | CASRVAQAPYEQYF
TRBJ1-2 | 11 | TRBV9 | CASSVGRGYTF
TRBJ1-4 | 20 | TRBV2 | CASSQRPPGQGAREKEKLFF
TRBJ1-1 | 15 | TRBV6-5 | CASRVRRQRVTEAFF
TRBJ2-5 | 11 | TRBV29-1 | CSVSGKETQYF
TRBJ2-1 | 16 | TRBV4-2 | CASSPRSLADYNEQFF
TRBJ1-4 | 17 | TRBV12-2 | CASRPRRPRPTNEKLFF
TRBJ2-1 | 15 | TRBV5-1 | CASSQGTSRHNEQFF
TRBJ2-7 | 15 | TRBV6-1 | CASSENPQGAYEQYF
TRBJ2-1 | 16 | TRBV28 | CASSPRLARGDNEQFF
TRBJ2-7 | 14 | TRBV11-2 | CASSSLVKFYEQYF
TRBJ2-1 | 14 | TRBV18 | CASSRRGVYNEQFF
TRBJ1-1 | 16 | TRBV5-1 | CASSLAAGSGNTEAFF
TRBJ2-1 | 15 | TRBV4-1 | CASSQVVGARNEQFF
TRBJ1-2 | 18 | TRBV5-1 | CASSRSGIPTLLNYGYTF
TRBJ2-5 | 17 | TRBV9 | CASSNPGTSGIRETQYF
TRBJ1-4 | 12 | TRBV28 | CASSLQTGKLFF
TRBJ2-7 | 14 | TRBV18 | CASSPASGSHEQYF
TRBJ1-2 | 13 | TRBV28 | CASRDSSTYGYTF
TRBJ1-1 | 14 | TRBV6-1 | CASTQGNMNTEAFF
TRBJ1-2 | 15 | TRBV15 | CATSREDRANYGYTF
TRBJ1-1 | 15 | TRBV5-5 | CASSTGGRENTEAFF
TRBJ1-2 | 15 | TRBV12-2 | CASRLGQGEQDGYTF